The 5 T cell receptor beta chains below come from one sample, sequenced in a study of T cells after yellow fever vaccination. TCRdb called the 5' RACE reads again in MiXCR, with one record for every CDR3 protein. The data contain a few hundred thousand distinct CDR3 sequences, over 10% of them singletons. The source was CD4+ T cells sorted from PBMCs, collected 45 days after the yellow fever booster vaccination. Receptor source: a man aged 25 to 45 who received the YFV17D yellow fever vaccine.

The V gene is TRBV7-2, the J gene TRBJ2-3; weak D call: TRBD2 (5 bases). Germline V gives CDR1 SGHTA, CDR2 FQGNSA. This CDR3 spans 14 amino acids. V lost 1 base, J lost 6 bases, and 11 bases lay in between. Written as DNA, the CDR3 is TGTGCCAGCAGCTTAGGAGGGAGATTCGATACGCAGTATTTT. Translation: CASSLGGRFDTQYF. Supplemented by reference TRBV7-2 and TRBJ2-3, the full variable domain reads GAGVSQSPSNKVTEKGKDVELRCDPISGHTALYWYRQSLGQGLEFLIYFQGNSAPDKSGLPSDRFSAERTGGSVSTLTIQRTQQEDSAVYLCASSLGGRFDTQYFGPGTRLTVL.

In this sample, this clonotype turned up a few times. For the CDR3, the DNA is TGTGCCAGCAGCTCTCAGTCACTAGCGGGAGTATCCGGGGCCAACGTCCTGACTTTC. Translated: CASSSQSLAGVSGANVLTF. The V call is TRBV5-4, the J call TRBJ2-6, with TRBD2 matching over 11 bases. Germline V gives CDR1 SGHNT, CDR2 YYREEE (reference sequence). The J segment lost 4 bases and the V segment lost 3 bases, leaving 12 bases of the junction unmatched. The CDR3 length is 19 residues.

Ten or more counts support this clonotype. It is likely a read error, because the conserved phenylalanine at the end of the CDR3 is missing. The limits of the CDR3 on the DNA are not certain, so only TCRdb's listed CDR3 is given. This chain links TRBV5-6 with TRBJ2-4; the DNA was not used to check the table's D call, TRBD1. The CDR3 contains 13 residues when both ends are counted. Germline CDR1 is SGHDT and CDR2 is YYEEEE. CDR3: CASSSQGREGNSI.

A few counts support this clonotype. This chain connects TRBV5-6 to TRBJ2-1; 7 nucleotides align to TRBD2. CDR1 SGHDT and CDR2 YYEEEE come from the germline V gene. The CDR3 spans 16 residues. J lost 3 bases, V lost 0 bases, and 6 bases had no gene match. CDR3: CASSLAASGVYNEQFF. CDR3 in DNA: TGTGCCAGCAGCTTGGCTGCTAGCGGAGTCTACAATGAGCAGTTCTTC.

The J gene is TRBJ2-1, the V gene TRBV29-1; D call uncertain. Trimming took off 6 bases at V and 5 bases at J, with 11 bases between the two ends. The germline V gene has CDR1 SQVTM and CDR2 ANQGSEA. This CDR3 has 12 amino acids. The CDR3 is CSVKRIDNEQFF. The DNA for the CDR3 is TGCAGCGTAAAGAGGATCGACAATGAGCAGTTCTTC.